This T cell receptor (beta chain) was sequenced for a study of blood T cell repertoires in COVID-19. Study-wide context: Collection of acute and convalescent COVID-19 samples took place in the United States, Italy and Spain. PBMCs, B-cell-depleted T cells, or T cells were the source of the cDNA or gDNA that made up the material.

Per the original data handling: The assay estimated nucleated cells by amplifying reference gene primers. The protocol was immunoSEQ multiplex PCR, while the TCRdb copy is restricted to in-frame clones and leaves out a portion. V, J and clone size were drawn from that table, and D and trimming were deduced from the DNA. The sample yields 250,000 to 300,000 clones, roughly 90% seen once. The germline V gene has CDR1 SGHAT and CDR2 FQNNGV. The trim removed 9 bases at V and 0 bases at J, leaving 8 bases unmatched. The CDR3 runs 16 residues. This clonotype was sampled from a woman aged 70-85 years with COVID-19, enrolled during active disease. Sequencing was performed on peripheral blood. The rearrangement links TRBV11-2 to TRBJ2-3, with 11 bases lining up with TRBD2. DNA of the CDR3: TGTGCCAGTGGGGTAGCGGGGGGGCCGAGCACAGATACGCAGTATTTT. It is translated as CASGVAGGPSTDTQYF.